Listed below are T cell receptor beta chains from one sample, sequenced in a study of OX40 agonist ivuxolimab in advanced cancers. Sequencing used immunoSEQ multiplex PCR; TCRdb keeps in-frame clones, though not all of them. This table has roughly 26,000 clones, about nine tenths appearing once. The material sequenced was CD4+ or CD8+ T cells sorted from blood, taken in a trial of the OX40 agonist ivuxolimab. The origin of the receptors is an adult with an advanced solid tumor such as melanoma, head and neck, liver or kidney cancer. Both conserved end residues are trimmed from each CDR3. Not every row has a clone size; where given, it reads once, few, many or a size class.

size: NA; V: TRBV19; length: 13; CDR3: ASSAALGTGSEQY
size: NA; V: TRBV15; length: 14; CDR3: ATSRGLAGGFDEQF
size: once; V: TRBV6-5; length: 10; CDR3: APSPFYNEQF
size: NA; V: TRBV6-5; length: 13; CDR3: ASGGLAGHTDTQY
size: NA; V: TRBV11-3; length: 14; CDR3: ASSPRLAGVADTQY
size: NA; V: TRBV19; length: 13; CDR3: ATRGDSYSNQPQH
size: NA; V: TRBV14; length: 11; CDR3: ASSQDPDEKLF
size: NA; V: TRBV5-4; length: 11; CDR3: ASSLVGTFEVF
size: NA; V: TRBV30; length: 10; CDR3: AWKEIQETQY
size: NA; V: TRBV5-4; length: 17; CDR3: ASSSGPGLGGSSYNEQF
size: NA; V: TRBV19; length: 13; CDR3: ASSMSSSGVYEQY
size: NA; V: TRBV27; length: 9; CDR3: ASRRGLEAF
size: few; V: TRBV7-9; length: 10; CDR3: ASSLGSQPQH
size: NA; V: TRBV15; length: 16; CDR3: ATSSPSTSGSNTDTQY
size: NA; V: TRBV30; length: 12; CDR3: AWSGEDSQSEAF
size: NA; V: TRBV28; length: 16; CDR3: ASSNRDRGPLRANVLT
size: NA; V: TRBV30; length: 13; CDR3: AWSSLASSYNEQF
size: NA; V: TRBV5-4; length: 13; CDR3: ASSLVTGGRGKQY
size: NA; V: TRBV4-1; length: 11; CDR3: ASSQGDSGELF
size: NA; V: TRBV28; length: 10; CDR3: ASSFRLNEQF
size: NA; V: TRBV5-1; length: 13; CDR3: ASSLDGTMNTEAF
size: NA; V: TRBV27; length: 13; CDR3: ATSPTGLYQETQY
size: NA; V: TRBV9; length: 11; CDR3: ASSPGQTYEQY
size: NA; V: TRBV28; length: 13; CDR3: ASSLYKAGILWAF
size: NA; V: TRBV4-3; length: 15; CDR3: ASSQDSPGATNEKLF
size: NA; V: TRBV7-9; length: 13; CDR3: ASTEDREPNTEAF
size: NA; V: TRBV5-5; length: 12; CDR3: ASSLGTGDTEAF
size: NA; V: TRBV2; length: 16; CDR3: ASSEASRTGGPSDTQY
size: NA; V: TRBV27; length: 12; CDR3: ASSLLGGGDEQY
size: NA; V: TRBV4-1; length: 10; CDR3: AATGSGNTIY
size: NA; V: TRBV7-9; length: 14; CDR3: ASSWGLAVPSGTQY
size: NA; V: TRBV27; length: 11; CDR3: ASSTIVGTEAF
size: NA; V: TRBV27; length: 12; CDR3: ASSRRGISYEQY
size: NA; V: TRBV19; length: 12; CDR3: ASSIKGQDTEAF
size: NA; V: TRBV19; length: 12; CDR3: ASSPSGSSNEQF
size: NA; V: TRBV6-6; length: 8; CDR3: ASSASGQF
size: NA; V: TRBV5-4; length: 15; CDR3: ASSLGYRAKGDYEQY
size: NA; V: TRBV28; length: 11; CDR3: ASSDREGQPQH
size: few; V: TRBV5-4; length: 15; CDR3: ASSGGTSGSRGSEQY
size: NA; V: TRBV4-3; length: 12; CDR3: ASSQTGANSPLH
size: few; V: TRBV19; length: 11; CDR3: ASSIDGYYGYT
size: NA; V: TRBV7-2; length: 12; CDR3: ASSQTGSATEAF
size: NA; V: TRBV19; length: 11; CDR3: ASSRQGAYEQY
size: NA; V: TRBV9; length: 12; CDR3: ASSEGTGWYEQY
size: NA; V: TRBV28; length: 14; CDR3: ASSFVSGGPQETQY
size: NA; V: TRBV6-5; length: 13; CDR3: ASSYSWGGLNEQY
size: NA; V: TRBV5-4; length: 12; CDR3: ASSPRTGGGKLF
size: NA; V: TRBV7-9; length: 9; CDR3: ASQGSTEAF
size: once; V: TRBV7-2; length: 15; CDR3: ASSLTSGGPPYNEQF
size: few; V: TRBV6-6; length: 11; CDR3: ASSYSEYTEAF
size: NA; V: TRBV7-8; length: 15; CDR3: ASSLGGQGQGHYGYT
size: once; V: TRBV7-3; length: 11; CDR3: ASSFWIGQTQY
size: NA; V: TRBV6-1; length: 11; CDR3: ASSEVGQGGYT
size: NA; V: TRBV29-1; length: 8; CDR3: SVQDNEQF